What follows are 4 T cell receptor beta chains derived from one specimen sequenced in a study of blood T cell repertoires in COVID-19. Profiling relied on immunoSEQ multiplex PCR, and the TCRdb table lists in-frame clones only, not all of them. The sample contains about 80,000 clones, about 83% of which appear only once. Sequences were obtained from peripheral blood. The origin of the receptors is a man of 80 years or more with active or convalescent COVID-19.

The chain has TRBV28 and TRBJ1-2, with TRBD1 matching 7 bases. This CDR3 contains 13 residues. Germline V CDR1 and CDR2: MDHEN, SYDVKM. Trimming cost V 5 bases and J 5 bases; bases outside gene matches: 5. CDR3 residues: CASSGTAWYGYTF. CDR3 DNA: TGTGCCAGCAGTGGGACAGCCTGGTATGGCTACACCTTC.

This chain links TRBV28 with TRBJ2-7; D unresolved. Germline V lookup: CDR1 MDHEN, CDR2 SYDVKM. V was shortened by 8 bases and J by 2 bases, with 13 bases between the two germline ends. The CDR3 has 13 residues. The CDR3 DNA is TGTGCCAGCCTTCGAGGTGAGGCCTACGAGCAGTACTTC. It yields the protein CASLRGEAYEQYF.

The V call is TRBV19, the J call TRBJ2-1; 11 bases align to TRBD2. V trimming: 0 bases; J trimming: 8 bases; junction bases outside the gene matches: 6. The CDR3 consists of 16 residues. The V gene's germline CDR1 is LNHDA and CDR2 SQIVND (reference sequence). The CDR3 region has the DNA TGTGCCAGTAGTATAGATAGCGGGAGGGCGACAGATGAGCAGTTCTTC. Translation: CASSIDSGRATDEQFF.

CDR3 in amino acids: CASGTSGRGVQETQYF. The CDR3 nucleotides are TGTGCCAGCGGGACTAGCGGGAGGGGGGTGCAAGAGACCCAGTACTTC. V is TRBV28 and J is TRBJ2-5; 16 bases agree with TRBD2. V shed 8 bases, J shed 2 bases, and the junction held 5 bases outside the gene matches. Germline CDR1 MDHEN, CDR2 SYDVKM. This CDR3 is 16 amino acids long.